Below, 14 T cell receptor beta chains from the same sample are listed, as sequenced in a study of CD8+CD57+ T cells in acquired aplastic anemia. The study profiled TCR beta VDJ and CDR3 using genomic DNA as template. In TCRdb, the reads were re-called with MiXCR into one record per CDR3 protein. This sample yields 160,000 or so distinct CDR3 sequences, of which 45% to 50% are seen a single time; more than 30% belongs to the top ten. Before being chosen for sequencing, patients had shown CD8+CD57+ cell expansion by flow cytometry. The specimen was sorted CD4+, CD8+, or CD8+CD57+ T cells (not recorded which) from PBMCs. These receptors came from a human donor with aplastic anemia.

The genes are TRBV6-5 and TRBJ1-1; D gene uncertain. Germline V gene sequence: CDR1 MNHEY, CDR2 SVGAGI. The CDR3 is 14 residues long. The V gene lost 2 bases and the J gene lost 7 bases, with 14 bases spanning the gap. CDR3 bases: TGTGCCAGCAGTTACCGACAAAAATTGGGTGAAGCTTTCTTT. Its protein product is CASSYRQKLGEAFF.

The V gene is TRBV29-1, the J gene TRBJ1-1, with D possibly matching TRBD1 (6 bases). V lost 7 bases, J lost 3 bases, and 15 bases lay in between. The CDR3 consists of 13 residues. The germline V gene has CDR1 SQVTM and CDR2 ANQGSEA. This CDR3 reads CSGGQGWYTEAFF. DNA of the CDR3: TGCAGCGGAGGCCAGGGGTGGTACACTGAAGCTTTCTTT.

Concerning this clonotype: It may be a read error: a sequence one base away is much more abundant. V gene TRBV11-3 combines with J gene TRBJ2-1; 7 bases match TRBD2. This CDR3 region has 14 residues. The germline V gene encodes CDR1 SGHNT and CDR2 YENEEA. This chain's CDR3 is CATQPGLMENDQFF. The CDR3 nucleotides are TGTGCCACTCAACCGGGACTAATGGAGAATGATCAGTTCTTC.

In DNA form, the CDR3 reads TGTGCCAGCTCTATTGCGGGGGGGGATCAGCCCCAGCATTTT. Translation: CASSIAGGDQPQHF. V gene TRBV6-1 combines with J gene TRBJ1-5; the D gene is possibly TRBD1 (5 bases). Trimming removed 8 bases from V and 5 bases from J, with 16 bases in between. The CDR3 totals 14 residues. Germline V gene sequence: CDR1 MNHNS, CDR2 SASEGT.

This clonotype was found many times. CDR3: CASSVEVGETQYF. CDR3 DNA: TGTGCCAGCAGCGTGGAAGTGGGAGAGACCCAGTACTTC. The gene calls are TRBV25-1 and TRBJ2-5; no clear D gene. CDR3 length: 13 amino acids. CDR1 and CDR2 (germline): MGHDK, SYGVNS. The V gene lost 6 bases and the J gene lost 4 bases, with 12 bases spanning the gap.

This clonotype was counted at least ten times. For the CDR3, the DNA is TGCAGTGCTAGAGATGCCTGGGGACTCCGCTCGGTTGAGGATGAGCAGTTCTTC. It specifies CSARDAWGLRSVEDEQFF. The rearrangement joins TRBV20-1 to TRBJ2-1, with D tentatively TRBD2 (6 bases). V lost 0 bases and J 8 bases, leaving 26 bases between the germline ends. This CDR3 contains 18 residues. In germline, CDR1 is DFQATT, CDR2 SNEGSKA (reference sequence).

The V call is TRBV7-9, the J call TRBJ1-5; D is uncertain. Germline values: CDR1 SEHNR, CDR2 FQNEAQ (reference sequence). Trimming took off 9 bases at V and 7 bases at J, with 7 bases between the two ends. This CDR3 spans 10 amino acids. The CDR3 sequence is CASEWQPQHF. CDR3 coding DNA: TGTGCCAGTGAATGGCAGCCCCAGCATTTT. Full variable domain (rest looked up from reference TRBV7-9 and TRBJ1-5): DTGVSQNPRHKITKRGQNVTFRCDPISEHNRLYWYRQTLGQGPEFLTYFQNEAQLEKSRLLSDRFSAERPKGSFSTLEIQRTEQGDSAMYLCASEWQPQHFGDGTRLSIL.

This clonotype has ten or more counts. J is TRBJ2-1 and V is TRBV9; TRBD1 might be the D (6 bases). This CDR3 contains 13 residues. Trimming took 5 bases from V and 6 from J, leaving 12 bases between them. Germline CDR1 and CDR2: SGDLS and YYNGEE. The CDR3 nucleotides read TGTGCCAGCAGTACCCAGGGGTTCAATGAGCAGTTCTTC. Its protein product is CASSTQGFNEQFF. The entire variable domain, with the rest obtained from reference TRBV9 and TRBJ2-1, is as follows: DSGVTQTPKHLITATGQRVTLRCSPRSGDLSVYWYQQSLDQGLQFLIQYYNGEERAKGNILERFSAQQFPDLHSELNLSSLELGDSALYFCASSTQGFNEQFFGPGTRLTVL.

V gene TRBV25-1 combines with J gene TRBJ1-2; D not certain. The CDR3 is made up of 11 amino acids. Germline-derived CDR1 and CDR2 are MGHDK and SYGVNS. The germline V and J ends were trimmed by 3 bases and 13 bases, with 12 bases remaining between them. CDR3 nucleotides: TGTGCCAGCAGTGAGTTAGCGACCTTCACCTTC. As protein: CASSELATFTF.

This clonotype was observed at least ten times. This chain uses TRBV5-1 with TRBJ1-1; possible D gene TRBD1, 5 bases. V was trimmed by 0 bases and J by 0 bases, leaving 15 bases between them. The CDR3 has 17 amino acids. Germline V CDR1 and CDR2: SGHRS, YFSETQ. The CDR3 protein is CASSLAPAGRMNTEAFF. In nucleotides, the CDR3 is TGCGCCAGCAGCTTGGCCCCGGCAGGGCGCATGAACACTGAAGCTTTCTTT.

In its sample, this clonotype was seen many times. The gene calls are TRBV7-6 and TRBJ1-1, with no clear D. Germline V gene sequence: CDR1 SGHVS, CDR2 FNYEAQ. CDR3 length: 13 residues. Deletions cut 2 bases from V and 1 base from J, with 5 bases between. The DNA for the CDR3 is TGTGCCAGCAGCTTATGGGAGAACACTGAAGCTTTCTTT. It codes for CASSLWENTEAFF.

V is TRBV2 and J is TRBJ2-7; a possible D gene is TRBD1 (6 bases). Per the germline V gene, CDR1 is SNHLY and CDR2 is FYNNEI. Trimming shortened V by 10 bases and J by 0 bases, and 16 bases separated the two germline ends. The CDR3 length is 14 residues. CDR3 nucleotides: TGTGCCACTCCAGGGGACGGTAGCTCCTACGAGCAGTACTTC. Encoded protein: CATPGDGSSYEQYF. Supplemented by reference TRBV2 and TRBJ2-7, the full variable domain reads EPEVTQTPSHQVTQMGQEVILRCVPISNHLYFYWYRQILGQKVEFLVSFYNNEISEKSEIFDDQFSVERPDGSNFTLKIRSTKLEDSAMYFCATPGDGSSYEQYFGPGTRLTVT.

This clonotype was seen ten or more times. The chain couples TRBV7-6 to TRBJ2-2; maybe TRBD2 (5 bases). Germline CDR1 and CDR2: SGHVS and FNYEAQ. V was pared by 3 bases and J by 0 bases, with 8 bases between. The CDR3 covers 15 residues. The DNA of the CDR3 is TGTGCCAGCAGCTTCGGCGGGCCGAACACCGGGGAGCTGTTTTTT. The encoded protein is CASSFGGPNTGELFF.

The chain is built from TRBV11-2 and TRBJ2-5; weak D call: TRBD1 (6 bases). The CDR3 is 18 residues long. Trimming shortened V by 1 base and J by 2 bases, and 20 bases separated the two germline ends. The V gene's germline CDR1 is SGHAT and CDR2 FQNNGV. The CDR3 region is CASSLVGPDGGGQETQYF. The CDR3 DNA reads TGTGCCAGCAGCTTAGTGGGACCAGATGGGGGCGGACAAGAGACCCAGTACTTC.